A single sample gave rise to the 16 T cell receptor beta chains below, sequenced in a study of human T cells and chemical hapten exposure. Noted time point: patch test 1, 2 weeks after DPC sensitization. Treatment defined: therapeutic diphenylcyclopropenone sensitization with weekly scalp DPC. TCRdb called the RACE reads again in MiXCR, with one record for every CDR3 protein. The sample comprises 380,000 or so distinct CDR3 sequences, nearly 5% of which are singletons, and about 2.1% rests with the top ten. Sequencing was performed on whole blood, taken in connection with sensitization to the hapten diphenylcyclopropenone (DPC). These TCRs come from a woman aged 45-60 years with alopecia areata. Some clones in this sample may be carry-over from other donors' samples.

The chain employs TRBV29-1 and TRBJ2-5; no definite D call. The CDR3 runs to 12 residues. The V end lost 5 bases, the J end lost 1 base, and 8 bases lay between the germline ends. The germline V gene has CDR1 SQVTM and CDR2 ANQGSEA. The CDR3 coding sequence is TGCAGCGTTCGGCTTCCCCAAGAGACCCAGTACTTC. Residues: CSVRLPQETQYF.

This clonotype has just a few counts. This chain connects TRBV5-6 to TRBJ2-3; D gene unclear. The germline V gene encodes CDR1 SGHDT and CDR2 YYEEEE. This CDR3 has 16 amino acids. V lost 0 bases and J lost 2, with 13 bases in between. CDR3 region: CASSLDREWNTDTQYF. The CDR3 nucleotides are TGTGCCAGCAGCTTGGATAGGGAATGGAACACAGATACGCAGTATTTT.

The genes are TRBV5-1 and TRBJ2-3, with unresolved D. Germline lookup yields CDR1 SGHRS and CDR2 YFSETQ. Trimming shortened V by 0 bases and J by 9 bases, and 20 bases separated the two germline ends. The CDR3 sequence is 16 residues long. CDR3 loop: CASSLDYGRKERTQYF. The CDR3 nucleotides read TGCGCCAGCAGCTTGGATTACGGCCGTAAGGAAAGGACGCAGTATTTT.

In this sample, this clonotype turned up many times. The chain has TRBV20-1 and TRBJ2-3, with TRBD1 identical over 11 bases. Trimming at V came to 6 bases and at J to 3 bases, leaving 8 bases not matched to a gene. The CDR3 totals 15 residues. Per the germline V gene, CDR1 is DFQATT and CDR2 is SNEGSKA (reference sequence). The CDR3: CSAQDRGLGTDTQYF. In nucleotides, the CDR3 is TGCAGTGCGCAGGACAGGGGGCTAGGGACAGATACGCAGTATTTT.

This clonotype was observed at least ten times. The chain recombines TRBV6-2 or TRBV6-3 with TRBJ2-3; D may match TRBD1 or TRBD2 (5 bases each). V lost 2 bases and J lost 1, with 25 bases in between. Germline values: CDR1 MNHEY, CDR2 SVGEGT. The CDR3 is made up of 20 amino acids. The CDR3 loop is CASSYPTGTATLLGTDTQYF. The CDR3 region has the DNA TGTGCCAGCAGTTACCCCACCGGGACCGCCACCCTACTCGGCACAGATACGCAGTATTTT.

This clonotype was recorded many times. The V and J genes are TRBV7-9 and TRBJ1-5; TRBD1 might be the D (6 bases). This CDR3 is 15 amino acids long. Trimming stripped 4 bases from V and 4 bases from J, with 14 bases between. Looked up from germline, CDR1 is SEHNR and CDR2 is FQNEAQ (reference sequence). The CDR3 protein is CASSSTGPGNQPQHF. CDR3 in DNA: TGTGCCAGCAGCTCCACAGGGCCAGGGAATCAGCCCCAGCATTTT.

This clonotype has ten or more counts. The chain is built from TRBV7-9 and TRBJ2-3, with D possibly called TRBD1 or TRBD2 (5 bases each). The CDR3 contains 16 residues. The germline CDR1 and CDR2 sequences are SEHNR and FQNEAQ (reference sequence). V lost 6 bases and J 2 bases, leaving 18 bases between the germline ends. CDR3 sequence (DNA): TGTGCCAGCAGTCCAACCGGGACGGTGACCACAGATACGCAGTATTTT. This sequence encodes CASSPTGTVTTDTQYF.

J is TRBJ1-5 and V is TRBV7-2; unclear D gene. The germline V and J ends were trimmed by 5 bases and 3 bases, with 11 bases remaining between them. The germline V gene encodes CDR1 SGHTA and CDR2 FQGNSA. The CDR3 is 14 residues long. The CDR3 DNA is TGTGCCAGCAGCCTCGACGGGCTCAATCAGCCCCAGCATTTT. It is translated as CASSLDGLNQPQHF. Complete variable domain (other parts from reference TRBV7-2 and TRBJ1-5): GAGVSQSPSNKVTEKGKDVELRCDPISGHTALYWYRQSLGQGLEFLIYFQGNSAPDKSGLPSDRFSAERTGGSVSTLTIQRTQQEDSAVYLCASSLDGLNQPQHFGDGTRLSIL.

The J gene is TRBJ2-7, the V gene TRBV5-6; D perhaps matches TRBD1 (6 bases). Germline V lookup: CDR1 SGHDT, CDR2 YYEEEE. The CDR3 sequence is 14 residues long. Trimming removed 4 bases from V and 5 bases from J, with 16 bases in between. CDR3 protein: CASSMGHPSDEQYF. In DNA form, the CDR3 reads TGTGCCAGCAGCATGGGACATCCGTCGGACGAGCAGTACTTC.

This clonotype was counted many times. The V call is TRBV7-2, the J call TRBJ1-1; D is undetermined. The ends were cut back, 1 base at V and 1 base at J, with 10 bases in the middle. CDR1 SGHTA and CDR2 FQGNSA come from the germline V gene. This CDR3 is 15 amino acids long. CDR3 bases: TGTGCCAGCAGCTTAGAGTGGGGTGCGAACACTGAAGCTTTCTTT. Its protein is CASSLEWGANTEAFF.

This clonotype was seen repeatedly, ten times or more. This rearrangement joins TRBV20-1 to TRBJ1-5; unclear D gene. The length of the CDR3 is 15 residues. The germline gives CDR1 DFQATT, CDR2 SNEGSKA (reference sequence). V was clipped by 4 bases and J by 5 bases, with 18 bases between them. CDR3 nucleotides: TGCAGTGCTATAGTCCGGGGAAGCCTGGATCAGCCCCAGCATTTT. Translated, it gives CSAIVRGSLDQPQHF.

Notes on this clonotype: This sequence may be a read error, since a much larger clone differs from it by one base. This rearrangement joins TRBV20-1 to TRBJ2-1; tentatively, D is TRBD1 or TRBD2 (6 bases each). The CDR3 runs 12 residues. Trimming shortened V by 5 bases and J by 9 bases, and 14 bases separated the two germline ends. Germline CDR1 reads DFQATT; CDR2 reads SNEGSKA (reference sequence). The chain's CDR3 is CSAPTGAREQFF. CDR3 sequence (DNA): TGCAGTGCTCCAACGGGGGCCCGTGAGCAGTTCTTC.

The chain employs TRBV13 and TRBJ2-1; D assignment may be TRBD1 or TRBD2 (5 bases each). This CDR3 contains 16 residues. Germline CDR1 reads PRHDT; CDR2 reads FYEKMQ (reference sequence). V was trimmed by 6 bases and J by 0 bases, leaving 15 bases between them. In DNA, the CDR3 is TGTGCCAGCAGTGGCGGCTGGGGGAGCTCCTACAATGAGCAGTTCTTC. Protein: CASSGGWGSSYNEQFF.

The CDR3 here is CATSRVQRTNQPQHF. The CDR3 DNA reads as TGTGCCACCAGCAGAGTACAGAGAACCAATCAGCCCCAGCATTTT. This chain connects TRBV15 to TRBJ1-5; D uncertain. This CDR3 has 15 amino acids. CDR1 and CDR2 (germline): LNHNV, YYDKDF (reference sequence). Trimming took off 1 base at V and 3 bases at J, with 10 bases between the two ends. Full variable domain (outside the CDR3, taken from reference TRBV15 and TRBJ1-5): DAMVIQNPRYQVTQFGKPVTLSCSQTLNHNVMYWYQQKSSQAPKLLFHYYDKDFNNEADTPDNFQSRRPNTSFCFLDIRSPGLGDTAMYLCATSRVQRTNQPQHFGDGTRLSIL.

Here the CDR3 reads CATSNLGTSGSDTQYF. Here the CDR3 DNA reads TGTGCCACCAGCAACCTAGGGACTAGCGGGAGTGATACGCAGTATTTT. The chain couples TRBV15 to TRBJ2-3; 14 bases agree with TRBD2. Germline CDR1 and CDR2: LNHNV and YYDKDF (reference sequence). The J segment lost 6 bases and the V segment lost 4 bases, leaving 6 bases of the junction unmatched. This CDR3 has 16 residues.

V is TRBV6-5 and J is TRBJ2-5, with a tentative D call TRBD2 (6 bases). The CDR3 runs to 14 residues. Germline values: CDR1 MNHEY, CDR2 SVGAGI. V dropped 8 bases and J dropped 0 bases, with 13 bases sitting between them. The CDR3 region is CASGPRGYQETQYF. As DNA, the CDR3 is TGTGCCAGCGGGCCGCGGGGCTACCAAGAGACCCAGTACTTC.